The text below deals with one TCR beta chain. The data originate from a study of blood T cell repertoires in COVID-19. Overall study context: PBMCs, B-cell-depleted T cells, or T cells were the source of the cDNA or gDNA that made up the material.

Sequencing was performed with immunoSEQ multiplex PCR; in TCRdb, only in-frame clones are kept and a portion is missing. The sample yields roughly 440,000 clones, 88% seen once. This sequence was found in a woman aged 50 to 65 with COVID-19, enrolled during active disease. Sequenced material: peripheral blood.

The CDR3 sequence is CASSLAGTVNTEAFF. CDR3 DNA: TGCGCCAGCAGCTTGGCGGGGACAGTGAACACTGAAGCTTTCTTT. The J gene is TRBJ1-1, the V gene TRBV5-1; 7 bases map to TRBD1. V shed 0 bases, J shed 0 bases, and the junction held 2 bases outside the gene matches. Germline loops: CDR1 SGHRS, CDR2 YFSETQ. The CDR3 extends over 15 amino acids.